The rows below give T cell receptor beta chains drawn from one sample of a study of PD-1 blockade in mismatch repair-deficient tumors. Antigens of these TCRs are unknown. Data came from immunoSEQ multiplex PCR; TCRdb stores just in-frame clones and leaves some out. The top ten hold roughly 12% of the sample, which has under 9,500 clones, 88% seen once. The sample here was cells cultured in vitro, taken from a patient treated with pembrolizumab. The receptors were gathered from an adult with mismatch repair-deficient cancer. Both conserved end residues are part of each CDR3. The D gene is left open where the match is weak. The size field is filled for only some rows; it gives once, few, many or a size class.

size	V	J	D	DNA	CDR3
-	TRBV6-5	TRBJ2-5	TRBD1	TGTGCCAGCAGTACAGGGGGCATAAGAGAGACCCAGTACTTC	CASSTGGIRETQYF
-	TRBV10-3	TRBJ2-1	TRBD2	TGTGCCATCAGTACTAGCGGGAGGGCCGCGCTAGACAATGAGCAGTTCTTC	CAISTSGRAALDNEQFF
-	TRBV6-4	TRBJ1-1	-	TGTGCCAGCAGCGCACAGGGACAAACTGAAGCTTTCTTT	CASSAQGQTEAFF
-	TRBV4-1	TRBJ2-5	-	TGCGCCAGCAGCCAAGGTATTTTGGGACGCGCTCAAGAGACCCAGTACTTC	CASSQGILGRAQETQYF
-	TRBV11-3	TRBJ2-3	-	TGTGCCAGCAGCTTAGTCTCGGGAGCCCCCCCAGATACGCAGTATTTT	CASSLVSGAPPDTQYF
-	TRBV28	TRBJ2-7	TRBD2	TGTGCCAGCAACATCGCTAGCGGCCTCTCCTACGAGCAGTACTTC	CASNIASGLSYEQYF
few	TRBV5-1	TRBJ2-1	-	TGCGCCAGCAGCTTGACTTCCTACAATGAGCAGTTCTTC	CASSLTSYNEQFF
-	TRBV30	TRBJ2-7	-	TGTGCCTGTGTGTTCGAACGGGGGCCATCCTACGAGCAGTACTTC	CACVFERGPSYEQYF
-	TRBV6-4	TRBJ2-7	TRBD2	TGTGCCAGCATACTACTGGGAGGGCGACGCGAGCAGTACTTC	CASILLGGRREQYF
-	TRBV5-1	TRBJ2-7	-	TGCGCCAGCAGCTTGGCGGTACTGTACGAGCAGTACTTC	CASSLAVLYEQYF
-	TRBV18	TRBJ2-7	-	TGTGCCAGCTCACCCGAGTCGACTGTTGACGAGCAGTACTTC	CASSPESTVDEQYF
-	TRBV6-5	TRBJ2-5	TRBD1	TGTGCCAGCAGTACAGGGGGCGGGGAGACCCAGTACTTC	CASSTGGGETQYF
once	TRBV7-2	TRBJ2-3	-	TGTGCCAGCAGCTCCGGCCTCGAAGATACGCAGTATTTT	CASSSGLEDTQYF
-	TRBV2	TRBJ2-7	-	TGTGCCAGCAGGGACATAGTCTACGAGCAGTACTTC	CASRDIVYEQYF
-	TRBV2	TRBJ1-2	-	TGTGCCAGCAGTGAAGTAGTTAGACCGGAGTACGGTGGCTACACCTTC	CASSEVVRPEYGGYTF
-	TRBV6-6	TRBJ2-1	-	TGTGCCAGCAGTGGATCCTACAATGAGCAGTTCTTC	CASSGSYNEQFF
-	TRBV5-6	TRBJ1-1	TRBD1	TGTGCCAGCAGCTTCGACAGGGGGCGAGTGAACACTGAAGCTTTCTTT	CASSFDRGRVNTEAFF
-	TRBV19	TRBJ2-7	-	TGTGCCAGTAGTGGGGGCAGGCCCCCCTACGAGCAGTACTTC	CASSGGRPPYEQYF
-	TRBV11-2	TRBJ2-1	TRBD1	TGTGCCAGCAGCTGGGACAGGGAAAGGGGTCAGTTCTTC	CASSWDRERGQFF
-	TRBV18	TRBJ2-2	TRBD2	TGTGCCAGCTCACCTCTAGCGGGAGGGACAAACACCGGGGAGCTGTTTTTT	CASSPLAGGTNTGELFF
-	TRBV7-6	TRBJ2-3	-	TGTGCCAGCAGCTTATGGGGGACAGATACGCAGTATTTT	CASSLWGTDTQYF
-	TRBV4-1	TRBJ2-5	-	TGCGCCAGCAGCCGGGGGCCGGGGAGGGAGACCCAGTACTTC	CASSRGPGRETQYF
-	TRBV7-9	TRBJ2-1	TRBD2	TGTGCCAGCAGCTTAGGTGCGGGAGGGCCGAATGAGCAGTTCTTC	CASSLGAGGPNEQFF
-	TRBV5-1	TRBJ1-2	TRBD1	TGCGCCAGCAGACCTCCGGGACAGGACTATGGCTACACCTTC	CASRPPGQDYGYTF
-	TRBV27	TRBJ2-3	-	TGTGCCAGCAGTTCCCTTAACACAGATACGCAGTATTTT	CASSSLNTDTQYF
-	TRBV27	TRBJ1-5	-	TGTGCCAGCAGGTATGGTGGCAGCAATCAGCCCCAGCATTTT	CASRYGGSNQPQHF
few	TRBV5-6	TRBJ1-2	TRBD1	TGTGCCAGCAGCCTGACAGGGCCCTATGGCTACACCTTC	CASSLTGPYGYTF
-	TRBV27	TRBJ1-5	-	TGTGCCAGCTCCCTGAGGGAGAGCAATCAGCCCCAGCATTTT	CASSLRESNQPQHF
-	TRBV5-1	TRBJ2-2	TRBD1	TGCGCCAGCAGCTTGACCGGGACAGGGTTTTTAGTCGGGGAGCTGTTTTTT	CASSLTGTGFLVGELFF
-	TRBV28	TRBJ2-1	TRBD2	TGTGCCAGCAGTTCACTTCTAGCGGCTACCTACAATGAGCAGTTCTTC	CASSSLLAATYNEQFF
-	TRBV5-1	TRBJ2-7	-	TGCGCCAGCAGCCCAACAGCGACCTACGAGCAGTACTTC	CASSPTATYEQYF
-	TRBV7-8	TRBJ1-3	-	TGTGCCAGCAGCCCCCAAGTCTCAAGCTCTGGAAACACCATATATTTT	CASSPQVSSSGNTIYF
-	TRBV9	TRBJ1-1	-	TGTGCCAGCAGCGTCCAACTAGGACCCGGGTTGAACACTGAAGCTTTCTTT	CASSVQLGPGLNTEAFF
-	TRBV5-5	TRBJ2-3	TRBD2	TGTGCCAGCACCAGTACTAGCGGGATAGATACGCAGTATTTT	CASTSTSGIDTQYF
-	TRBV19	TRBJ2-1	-	TGTGCCACACAGGGAGGCGAGCAGTTCTTC	CATQGGEQFF
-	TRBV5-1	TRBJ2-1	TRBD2	TGCGCCAGCAGCTTGATGCCCAGCGGGATCCTCTCCTACAATGAGCAGTTCTTC	CASSLMPSGILSYNEQFF
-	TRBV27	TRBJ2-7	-	TGTGCCAGCAGTTTGGGGAGGACCTCCGAGCAGTACTTC	CASSLGRTSEQYF
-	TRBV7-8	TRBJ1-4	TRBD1	TGTGCCAGCAGTGGACAGGGGGCGTCTAATGAAAAACTGTTTTTT	CASSGQGASNEKLFF
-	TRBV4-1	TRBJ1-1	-	TGCGCCAGCAGCCAAGGTTCCCTGGTGATGAACACTGAAGCTTTCTTT	CASSQGSLVMNTEAFF
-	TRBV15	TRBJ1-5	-	TGTGCCACCAGCCGCTCGTTGGCAGGTGGGCAGCCCCAGCATTTT	CATSRSLAGGQPQHF
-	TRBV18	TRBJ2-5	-	TGTGCCAGCTCACCACAAGAGACCCAGTACTTC	CASSPQETQYF
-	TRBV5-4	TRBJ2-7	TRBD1	TGTGCCAGCAGCGACAAACAGGGGTCCGACGAGCAGTACTTC	CASSDKQGSDEQYF
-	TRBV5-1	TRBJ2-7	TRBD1	TGCGCCAGCAGCTTGGCCGGGACAGGGCCCTACGAGCAGTACTTC	CASSLAGTGPYEQYF
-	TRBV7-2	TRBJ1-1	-	TGTGCCAGCAGCTTCGGGATGAACACTGAAGCTTTCTTT	CASSFGMNTEAFF
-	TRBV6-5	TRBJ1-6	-	TGTGCCAGCAGAAAAGGACGGCCAAATTCACCCCTCCACTTT	CASRKGRPNSPLHF
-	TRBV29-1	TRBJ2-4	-	TGCAGCGTTGAGGGAAATTCCGAAGGCCAGAAAAACATTCAGTACTTC	CSVEGNSEGQKNIQYF
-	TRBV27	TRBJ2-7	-	TGTGCCAGCAGTTTAACCATCTCCTACGAGCAGTACTTC	CASSLTISYEQYF
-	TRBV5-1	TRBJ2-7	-	TGCGCCAGCAGCTTTGGACTTACTTACGAGCAGTACTTC	CASSFGLTYEQYF
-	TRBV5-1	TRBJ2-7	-	TGCGCCAGCAGCTTCTTGACAGGGAGGCCTTACGAGCAGTACTTC	CASSFLTGRPYEQYF
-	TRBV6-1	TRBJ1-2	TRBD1	TGTGCCAGCAGACCGGGACAGGAGGGGGTTGGCTACACCTTC	CASRPGQEGVGYTF
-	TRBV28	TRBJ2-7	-	TGTGCCAGCAGTGGTAGGGGGGCCCCTTCCTACGAGCAGTACTTC	CASSGRGAPSYEQYF
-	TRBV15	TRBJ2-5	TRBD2	TGTGCCACCAGCGACCTCTGGACTAGCGGGGGAGAGACCCAGTACTTC	CATSDLWTSGGETQYF
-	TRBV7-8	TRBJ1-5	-	TGTGCCAGCAGCTTATGGGGAGAGGCCAATCAGCCCCAGCATTTT	CASSLWGEANQPQHF
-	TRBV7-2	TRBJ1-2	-	TGTGCCAGCAGCTTCAATGACTGGGCCTATGGCTACACCTTC	CASSFNDWAYGYTF
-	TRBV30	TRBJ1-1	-	TGTGCCTGGAGAGGGACAACGGGAAACACTGAAGCTTTCTTT	CAWRGTTGNTEAFF
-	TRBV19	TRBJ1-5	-	TGTGCCAGTAGTATAGTTCCAGGGGGCAATCAGCCCCAGCATTTT	CASSIVPGGNQPQHF
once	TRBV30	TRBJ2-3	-	TGTGCCTGGAGTGCAGTCATGGGGGATACGCAGTATTTT	CAWSAVMGDTQYF
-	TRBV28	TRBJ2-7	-	TGTGCCAGCAGTTTATATGACAGGAACTACGAGCAGTACTTC	CASSLYDRNYEQYF
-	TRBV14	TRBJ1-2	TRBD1	TGTGCCAGCAGCCAATGGACAGGGTGGAGCTATGGCTACACCTTC	CASSQWTGWSYGYTF